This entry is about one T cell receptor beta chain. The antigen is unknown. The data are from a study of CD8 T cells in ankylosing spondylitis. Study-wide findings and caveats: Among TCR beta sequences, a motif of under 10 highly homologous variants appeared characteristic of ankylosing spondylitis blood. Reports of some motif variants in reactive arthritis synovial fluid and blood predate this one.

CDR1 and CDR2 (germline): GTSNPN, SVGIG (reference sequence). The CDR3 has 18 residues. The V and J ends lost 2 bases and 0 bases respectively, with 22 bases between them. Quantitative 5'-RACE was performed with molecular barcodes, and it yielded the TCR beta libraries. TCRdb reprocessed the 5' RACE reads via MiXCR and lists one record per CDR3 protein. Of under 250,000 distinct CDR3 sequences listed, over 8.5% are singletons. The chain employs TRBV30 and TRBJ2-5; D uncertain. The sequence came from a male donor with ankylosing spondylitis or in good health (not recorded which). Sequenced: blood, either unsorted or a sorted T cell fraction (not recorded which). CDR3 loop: CAWSTVAFHIGYQETQYF. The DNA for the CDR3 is TGTGCCTGGAGTACCGTTGCGTTTCATATTGGGTACCAAGAGACCCAGTACTTC.